This passage covers 18 T cell receptor beta chains from one sample sequenced in a study of shared T cell receptors in the human thymus. Assay: immunoSEQ multiplex PCR; the TCRdb copy retains only in-frame clones and omits some. This sample carries under 450,000 clones, roughly 94% of them seen once, and the ten largest clones take approximately 0.018%. The specimen sequenced was thymocytes. All receptors come from a human donor.

This clone was seen just once. The chain joins TRBV4-3 to TRBJ2-7; 12 nucleotides align to TRBD2. Looked up from germline, CDR1 is LGHNA and CDR2 is YSLEER. The CDR3 loop spans 16 amino acids. J was trimmed by 3 bases and V by 3 bases; bases with no gene match: 6. CDR3 sequence reads: CASSQATSGRSYEQYF. CDR3 nucleotide sequence: TGCGCCAGCAGCCAGGCAACTAGCGGGAGGAGCTACGAGCAGTACTTC.

The chain recombines TRBV5-6 with TRBJ2-3; 15 nucleotides line up with TRBD2. Germline CDR1 reads SGHDT; CDR2 reads YYEEEE. The CDR3 is made up of 19 amino acids. V trimming: 3 bases; J trimming: 1 base; junction bases outside the gene matches: 9. CDR3 amino acids: CASSYRTSGRVNGTDTQYF. The DNA for the CDR3 is TGTGCCAGCAGCTATAGGACTAGCGGGAGGGTTAATGGCACAGATACGCAGTATTTT.

The CDR3 DNA follows: TGTGCCAGCAGCTTAAACGCGGGGCCGCCGCGAGGCCAAGAGACCCAGTACTTC. Translating gives CASSLNAGPPRGQETQYF. The chain combines TRBV5-6 with TRBJ2-5, with D tentatively TRBD2 (6 bases). CDR3 length: 18 amino acids. From germline, CDR1 is SGHDT and CDR2 YYEEEE. V lost 2 bases and J lost 1, with 21 bases in between.

The chain joins TRBV28 to TRBJ1-5, with D tentatively TRBD1 (6 bases). The V end lost 6 bases, the J end lost 6 bases, and 21 bases lay between the germline ends. CDR1 is MDHEN, CDR2 SYDVKM, per germline. This CDR3 comprises 16 residues. The DNA for the CDR3 is TGTGCCAGCAGCGACTGGGGGGCTGTTATCGGTCAGCCCCAGCATTTT. Translating it yields CASSDWGAVIGQPQHF.

This clone was observed a single time. The V gene is TRBV29-1, the J gene TRBJ1-5; TRBD1 agrees at 10 bases. V was pared by 6 bases and J by 2 bases, with 1 base of the junction left unmatched. Germline lookup yields CDR1 SQVTM and CDR2 ANQGSEA. The CDR3 length is 13 residues. The CDR3: CSVGTGGNQPQHF. Here the CDR3 DNA reads TGCAGCGTGGGGACAGGGGGCAATCAGCCCCAGCATTTT.

CDR3 residues: CASSPYFGTDTQYF. The CDR3 DNA reads as TGCGCCAGCAGCCCATACTTCGGCACAGATACGCAGTATTTT. The gene calls are TRBV4-3 and TRBJ2-3; D is ambiguous. This CDR3 has 14 amino acids. The V and J ends lost 4 bases and 1 base respectively, with 9 bases between them. Per germline, CDR1 LGHNA and CDR2 YSLEER.

This clone was found once. This CDR3 is CASSLEPGAYNEQFF. The CDR3 bases are TGTGCCAGCAGCCTTGAACCGGGGGCATACAATGAGCAGTTCTTC. This chain uses TRBV7-6 with TRBJ2-1; tentatively, D is TRBD1 or TRBD2 (6 bases each). There are 15 residues in the CDR3. V shed 5 bases and J shed 4 bases, with 15 bases lying between them. CDR1 SGHVS and CDR2 FNYEAQ come from the germline V gene.

This chain links TRBV7-8 with TRBJ1-2; TRBD1 aligns across 8 bases. In germline, CDR1 is SGHVS, CDR2 FQNEAQ. The CDR3 consists of 19 residues. Unmatched junction bases numbered 13, after V lost 1 base and J lost 0 bases. This CDR3 is CASSLERRTGMVANYGYTF. The CDR3 nucleotides read TGTGCCAGCAGCTTAGAAAGGCGGACAGGGATGGTAGCTAACTATGGCTACACCTTC.

The chain employs TRBV5-4 and TRBJ2-5; 8 nucleotides align to TRBD2. There are 15 residues in the CDR3. Germline values: CDR1 SGHNT, CDR2 YYREEE (reference sequence). Trimming cost V 3 bases and J 2 bases; bases outside gene matches: 6. CDR3: CASSSPGGDQETQYF. For the CDR3, the DNA is TGTGCCAGCAGCTCCCCGGGGGGGGATCAAGAGACCCAGTACTTC.

This chain uses TRBV27 with TRBJ2-1, with D perhaps matching TRBD1 or TRBD2 (5 bases each). V was cut by 4 bases and J by 7 bases, with 29 bases left in between. Per the germline V gene, CDR1 is MNHEY and CDR2 is SMNVEV (reference sequence). The CDR3 is 19 amino acids. The CDR3 spells CASSSRNPNRDGALNEQFF. DNA of the CDR3: TGTGCCAGCAGTTCCCGAAACCCTAACCGGGACGGAGCGTTGAATGAGCAGTTCTTC.

V gene TRBV7-2 combines with J gene TRBJ2-2, with 8 bases fitting TRBD2. After removal of 8 bases from V and 7 bases from J, the junction contained 6 bases not matched to a gene. Germline V CDR1 and CDR2: SGHTA, FQGNSA. This CDR3 has 13 residues. The CDR3 loop reads CASCTGGDGELFF. In nucleotides, the CDR3 is TGTGCCAGCTGCACGGGGGGGGACGGGGAGCTGTTTTTT.

Here the CDR3 reads CASSQDPSYNEQFF. The CDR3, as DNA: TGCGCCAGCAGCCAAGATCCCTCCTACAATGAGCAGTTCTTC. This chain connects TRBV4-3 to TRBJ2-1; D remains ambiguous. Germline CDR1 is LGHNA and CDR2 is YSLEER. Trimming took off 0 bases at V and 0 bases at J, with 3 bases between the two ends. CDR3 length equals 14 residues.

The chain uses TRBV19 and TRBJ2-3; D possibly corresponds to TRBD1 (5 bases). The CDR3 is 11 amino acids. Trimming took 6 bases from V and 10 from J, leaving 11 bases between them. CDR1 LNHDA and CDR2 SQIVND come from the germline V gene (reference sequence). CDR3 loop: CASRGVWAQYF. CDR3 DNA: TGTGCCAGTAGAGGGGTTTGGGCGCAGTATTTT.

This clone has just one count. The chain carries TRBV9 and TRBJ1-3; TRBD1 matches 7 bases. Losses at the gene ends were 3 bases for V and 0 bases for J; bases not matched to a gene: 9. The germline V gene encodes CDR1 SGDLS and CDR2 YYNGEE. The CDR3 is 17 residues long. The CDR3 DNA reads TGTGCCAGCAGCGATGGGACAGCGACTTCCTCTGGAAACACCATATATTTT. It translates to CASSDGTATSSGNTIYF. The variable domain in full, with the rest retrieved from reference TRBV9 and TRBJ1-3, is DSGVTQTPKHLITATGQRVTLRCSPRSGDLSVYWYQQSLDQGLQFLIQYYNGEERAKGNILERFSAQQFPDLHSELNLSSLELGDSALYFCASSDGTATSSGNTIYFGEGSWLTVV.

J is TRBJ1-5 and V is TRBV15, with TRBD1 matching 9 bases. Germline V gene lookup returns CDR1 LNHNV and CDR2 YYDKDF (reference sequence). The CDR3 extends over 16 amino acids. Trimming removed 4 bases from V and 3 bases from J; junction bases left unmatched: 7. The CDR3 region is CATSTGDRDNNQPQHF. The CDR3 nucleotides are TGTGCCACCAGCACCGGGGACAGGGACAACAATCAGCCCCAGCATTTT.

This chain links TRBV5-1 with TRBJ2-2; 9 nucleotides align to TRBD1. The germline V gene has CDR1 SGHRS and CDR2 YFSETQ. This CDR3 has 15 amino acids. V shed 5 bases and J 3 bases; nucleotides not matched to a gene: 5. The CDR3 spells CASSSDRGDTGELFF. The DNA of the CDR3 is TGCGCCAGCAGTTCGGACAGGGGCGACACCGGGGAGCTGTTTTTT.

The chain carries TRBV28 and TRBJ2-7; 9 nucleotides match TRBD1. Trimming at V came to 1 base and at J to 5 bases, leaving 6 bases not matched to a gene. CDR3 length: 15 residues. CDR1 MDHEN and CDR2 SYDVKM come from the germline V gene. CDR3 sequence (DNA): TGTGCCAGCAGTTTATTCGGACAGGGGATCCACGAGCAGTACTTC. Translated: CASSLFGQGIHEQYF.

This sequence joins TRBV27 and TRBJ2-7; no clear D gene. Looked up from germline, CDR1 is MNHEY and CDR2 is SMNVEV (reference sequence). The CDR3 loop spans 19 amino acids. V dropped 4 bases and J dropped 2 bases, with 27 bases sitting between them. The CDR3 region has the DNA TGTGCCAGCAGTTCTACCATCGGTTTCGGCCCGCGAGTCCCCTACGAGCAGTACTTC. Amino acids: CASSSTIGFGPRVPYEQYF.